Presented here are 26 T cell receptor beta chains from one specimen sequenced in a study of T cells after yellow fever vaccination. TCRdb passed the 5' RACE reads through MiXCR, listing each CDR3 protein once. The data contain around 340,000 distinct CDR3 sequences, approximately 13% of them seen just once; the ten biggest clones take up approximately 3.4%. This specimen consisted of CD4+ T cells sorted from PBMCs, obtained 15 days after the yellow fever booster vaccination. These receptors all stem from a man aged 18 to 35 who received the YFV17D yellow fever vaccine.

The chain links TRBV4-3 to TRBJ2-2; the D gene is possibly TRBD2 (6 bases). The CDR3 spans 15 residues. Trimming left V 4 bases short and J 1 base short, with 10 bases between. CDR1 LGHNA and CDR2 YSLEER come from the germline V gene. The CDR3 DNA reads TGCGCCAGCAGCCGGGGGACTTTGAACACCGGGGAGCTGTTTTTT. Protein product: CASSRGTLNTGELFF.

This clonotype was seen a few times. The chain links TRBV11-2 to TRBJ1-4, with 7 bases that match TRBD1. V lost 6 bases to trimming and J lost 8 bases; unmatched junction nucleotides: 12. This CDR3 has 15 amino acids. Germline CDR1 is SGHAT and CDR2 is FQNNGV. This CDR3 reads CASSQARRGNEKLFF. In DNA, the CDR3 is TGTGCCAGCAGTCAGGCCCGCAGGGGGAACGAAAAACTGTTTTTT.

The chain joins TRBV12-3 or TRBV12-4 to TRBJ1-4; D not resolved. This CDR3 has 14 amino acids. Trimming left V 6 bases short and J 7 bases short, with 15 bases between. This chain's CDR3 is CASSPSWGIEKLFF. The CDR3 DNA reads TGTGCCAGCAGCCCATCCTGGGGAATTGAAAAACTGTTTTTT.

The rearrangement uses TRBV13 and TRBJ2-7, with 8 bases that match TRBD1. CDR1 and CDR2 from the germline V gene are PRHDT and FYEKMQ (reference sequence). This CDR3 has 16 amino acids. V lost 4 bases to trimming and J lost 2 bases; unmatched junction nucleotides: 10. CDR3 nucleotide sequence: TGTGCCAGCAGCTCATTCGGGACAGGCGAAACCTACGAGCAGTACTTC. Amino acids: CASSSFGTGETYEQYF.

This clonotype was counted only a few times. The V gene is TRBV27, the J gene TRBJ1-5, with 7 bases aligning to TRBD1. The CDR3 has 14 residues. Unmatched junction bases numbered 5, after V lost 5 bases and J lost 4 bases. Germline V lookup: CDR1 MNHEY, CDR2 SMNVEV (reference sequence). DNA of the CDR3: TGTGCCAGCAGTATCACAGGGGCAAATCAGCCCCAGCATTTT. It codes for CASSITGANQPQHF.

This clonotype occurred a few times. The chain joins TRBV12-3 or TRBV12-4 to TRBJ1-1, with D unresolved. V lost 6 bases, J lost 0 bases, and 11 bases lay in between. CDR3 length equals 14 residues. The CDR3 reads CASSPGNLNTEAFF. CDR3 nucleotides: TGTGCCAGCAGCCCCGGTAACCTGAACACTGAAGCTTTCTTT.

In its sample, this clonotype was seen many times. The chain carries TRBV2 and TRBJ1-2; possibly TRBD1 for D (6 bases). This CDR3 is 12 amino acids long. From germline, CDR1 is SNHLY and CDR2 FYNNEI. Trimming left V 3 bases short and J 5 bases short, with 7 bases between. The CDR3 here is CASSDTGYGYTF. The CDR3 nucleotides are TGTGCCAGCAGTGACACAGGGTATGGCTACACCTTC.

V is TRBV7-8 and J is TRBJ2-3; 12 positions agree with TRBD2. The germline gives CDR1 SGHVS, CDR2 FQNEAQ. The CDR3 loop spans 16 amino acids. V lost 5 bases to trimming and J lost 1 base; unmatched junction nucleotides: 4. The CDR3 spells CASSNRLAGGTDTQYF. The CDR3, as DNA: TGTGCCAGCAGCAACCGACTAGCGGGGGGCACAGATACGCAGTATTTT.

This clonotype was detected many times. The gene calls are TRBV9 and TRBJ2-6, with D uncertain. The germline CDR1 and CDR2 sequences are SGDLS and YYNGEE. The CDR3 runs to 18 residues. The V gene lost 1 base and the J gene lost 0 bases, with 14 bases spanning the gap. DNA for the CDR3: TGTGCCAGCAGCGTATACGGGCTAAACCCCTCTGGGGCCAACGTCCTGACTTTC. As protein: CASSVYGLNPSGANVLTF.

A few counts support this clonotype. The chain links TRBV2 to TRBJ1-5, with D perhaps matching TRBD1 (5 bases). V was cut by 1 base and J by 1 base, with 8 bases left in between. The germline V gene encodes CDR1 SNHLY and CDR2 FYNNEI. The CDR3 sequence is 15 residues long. The CDR3 DNA follows: TGTGCCAGCAGTGAAGGCAGGGCGAGCAATCAGCCCCAGCATTTT. It is translated as CASSEGRASNQPQHF.

This clonotype is a singleton in its sample. The chain is built from TRBV11-2 and TRBJ2-3; no clear D. V was clipped by 7 bases and J by 3 bases, with 17 bases between them. The CDR3 totals 15 residues. Germline CDR1 reads SGHAT; CDR2 reads FQNNGV. CDR3 loop: CASTPGSRATDTQYF. The CDR3 DNA sequence: TGTGCCAGCACCCCGGGTTCTAGGGCAACAGATACGCAGTATTTT.

The gene calls are TRBV11-2 and TRBJ1-1; 8 nucleotides match TRBD1. Germline CDR1 SGHAT, CDR2 FQNNGV. The CDR3 consists of 13 residues. Germline trimming cut 9 bases from V and 3 bases from J; bases unmatched to any gene: 6. The CDR3 loop is CASRKQGDTEAFF. CDR3 nucleotides: TGTGCCAGTCGGAAACAGGGGGACACTGAAGCTTTCTTT.

This chain connects TRBV6-2 or TRBV6-3 to TRBJ2-7; either TRBD1 or TRBD2 may supply D (5 bases each). Germline assignment: CDR1 MNHEY and CDR2 SVGEGT. The V end was cut by 7 bases, the J end by 0 bases, with 13 bases between. The CDR3 consists of 14 residues. For the CDR3, the DNA is TGTGCCAGCACCCCGAGGGGCTCCTCCTACGAGCAGTACGTC. Translation gives CASTPRGSSYEQYV.

A few counts support this clonotype. This chain links TRBV2 with TRBJ1-5; D is unclear. V was cut by 4 bases and J by 0 bases, with 7 bases left in between. The CDR3 is made up of 14 amino acids. CDR1 SNHLY and CDR2 FYNNEI come from the germline V gene. The CDR3 here is CASSVVYSNQPQHF. CDR3 nucleotides: TGTGCCAGCAGTGTAGTTTATAGCAATCAGCCCCAGCATTTT.

This clonotype has a handful of counts. This chain connects TRBV12-3 or TRBV12-4 to TRBJ2-7; the D gene is possibly TRBD2 (5 bases). The CDR3 covers 14 residues. With 6 bases removed from V and 5 bases from J, the gap between germline ends came to 17 bases. Here the CDR3 reads CASSIGPEGDEQYV. DNA for the CDR3: TGTGCCAGCAGCATTGGGCCCGAGGGAGACGAGCAGTACGTC.

This clonotype was seen a few times. V usage is TRBV7-2 and J usage is TRBJ1-5, with D possibly matching TRBD1 (5 bases). Germline assignment: CDR1 SGHTA and CDR2 FQGNSA. This CDR3 contains 13 residues. The ends were cut back, 0 bases at V and 9 bases at J, with 9 bases in the middle. This CDR3 reads CASSLAWDGPQHF. The CDR3 region has the DNA TGTGCCAGCAGCTTAGCCTGGGACGGGCCCCAGCATTTT.

With regard to this clonotype: One junction end disagrees with the germline gene, perhaps due to a read error. The chain carries TRBV11-2 and TRBJ2-2; 11 bases match TRBD2. There are 15 residues in the CDR3. Germline values: CDR1 SGHAT, CDR2 FQNNGV. The CDR3: CGSSRLAGSTGELFF. The CDR3 nucleotides are TGTGGCAGCAGCAGACTAGCGGGGTCCACCGGGGAGCTGTTTTTT. The complete variable domain, with remaining parts taken from reference TRBV11-2 and TRBJ2-2, reads EAGVAQSPRYKIIEKRQSVAFWCNPISGHATLYWYQQILGQGPKLLIQFQNNGVVDDSQLPKDRFSAERLKGVDSTLKIQPAKLEDSAVYLCGSSRLAGSTGELFFGEGSRLTVL.

The genes are TRBV18 and TRBJ1-5; TRBD1 matches 7 bases. There are 16 residues in the CDR3. The ends lost 6 bases at V and 3 bases at J; junction bases unmatched: 11. Looked up from germline, CDR1 is KGHSH and CDR2 is LQKENI. The CDR3 nucleotides are TGTGCCAGCTCCCTTCAGGGGGGACAAACCAATCAGCCCCAGCATTTT. Amino acid sequence: CASSLQGGQTNQPQHF.

This clonotype was counted ten times or more. The CDR3 region has the DNA TGTGCCAGCGAAAGCGGGGGAACCTACAATGAGCAGTTCTTC. Its translation: CASESGGTYNEQFF. The V call is TRBV6-1, the J call TRBJ2-1; 8 bases fit TRBD2. Germline CDR1 and CDR2: MNHNS and SASEGT. This CDR3 contains 14 residues. The V gene end was trimmed by 8 bases and the J gene end by 2 bases; junction bases not matched to a gene: 5.

The chain couples TRBV3-1 to TRBJ2-1, with 9 positions matching TRBD2. Unmatched junction bases numbered 9, after V lost 3 bases and J lost 9 bases. This CDR3 has 15 residues. The germline CDR1 and CDR2 sequences are LGHDT and YNNKEL (reference sequence). The CDR3 DNA sequence: TGTGCCAGCAGCCAGGCGGGGGGGCCGTCGGGTGAGCAGTTCTTC. This gives the protein CASSQAGGPSGEQFF.

A few counts support this clonotype. CDR3 sequence (DNA): TGTGCCAGCAGTTACCCCGCTACAGAGACCCAGTACTTC. Residues: CASSYPATETQYF. The genes are TRBV6-2 or TRBV6-3 and TRBJ2-5; no reliable D call. V shed 2 bases and J shed 4 bases, with 8 bases lying between them. The germline CDR1 and CDR2 sequences are MNHEY and SVGEGT. The CDR3 is made up of 13 amino acids.

There are many counts of this clonotype. The gene calls are TRBV5-4 and TRBJ2-3; a possible D gene is TRBD1 (5 bases). Germline CDR1 is SGHNT and CDR2 is YYREEE (reference sequence). This CDR3 has 17 amino acids. V was cut by 4 bases and J by 0 bases, with 18 bases left in between. The CDR3 region is CASSPPDSPPSTDTQYF. CDR3 DNA: TGTGCCAGCAGCCCCCCCGACAGCCCCCCTAGCACAGATACGCAGTATTTT. The complete variable domain, with remaining parts taken from reference TRBV5-4 and TRBJ2-3, reads ETGVTQSPTHLIKTRGQQVTLRCSSQSGHNTVSWYQQALGQGPQFIFQYYREEENGRGNFPPRFSGLQFPNYSSELNVNALELDDSALYLCASSPPDSPPSTDTQYFGPGTRLTVL.

This chain uses TRBV20-1 with TRBJ2-5; TRBD2 aligns across 8 bases. The junction had 9 bases not matched to a gene; V was cut back by 5 bases and J by 7 bases. CDR3 size: 13 residues. Germline CDR1 reads DFQATT; CDR2 reads SNEGSKA (reference sequence). CDR3 bases: TGCAGTGCTCCCCCAGCGGGGGCCCGGACCCAGTACTTC. Translation gives CSAPPAGARTQYF.

A few counts support this clonotype. V and J are TRBV10-3 and TRBJ2-1; TRBD1 matches 8 bases. The CDR3 covers 12 residues. Germline-derived CDR1 and CDR2 are ENHRY and SYGVKD. Unmatched junction bases numbered 3, after V lost 7 bases and J lost 7 bases. The DNA for the CDR3 is TGTGCCATCAAACAGGGGGTGAATGAGCAGTTCTTC. Translated, it gives CAIKQGVNEQFF.

V gene TRBV5-1 combines with J gene TRBJ2-3, with 11 bases aligning to TRBD2. The CDR3 has 15 amino acids. V trimming: 0 bases; J trimming: 7 bases; junction bases outside the gene matches: 4. Germline-derived CDR1 and CDR2 are SGHRS and YFSETQ. In DNA, the CDR3 is TGCGCCAGCAGCTTGGGCACTAGCGGGGGTAATACGCAGTATTTT. Amino acid sequence: CASSLGTSGGNTQYF.

This clonotype was detected only a few times. V gene TRBV5-1 combines with J gene TRBJ2-3, with 11 bases aligning to TRBD1. The CDR3 spans 17 residues. With 0 bases clipped from V and 2 bases from J, the junction kept 5 bases outside the gene matches. Germline V lookup: CDR1 SGHRS, CDR2 YFSETQ. The CDR3 DNA reads TGCGCCAGCAGCTTGGGGACAGGGGGCTATTCCACAGATACGCAGTATTTT. The encoded protein is CASSLGTGGYSTDTQYF. Full variable domain (outside the CDR3, taken from reference TRBV5-1 and TRBJ2-3): KAGVTQTPRYLIKTRGQQVTLSCSPISGHRSVSWYQQTPGQGLQFLFEYFSETQRNKGNFPGRFSGRQFSNSRSEMNVSTLELGDSALYLCASSLGTGGYSTDTQYFGPGTRLTVL.